The entry below describes one TCR beta chain. The antigen is not known. The data derive from a study of T cells in Graves' hyperthyroidism and ophthalmopathy. Overall study findings and caveats: Before onset, ophthalmopathy was predicted by the model a median around 6.5 months earlier. Ophthalmopathy was told apart from stable hyperthyroidism by a 13 V-J model.

From germline, CDR1 is LGHDT and CDR2 YNNKEL (reference sequence). V was pared by 4 bases and J by 0 bases, with 7 bases of the junction left unmatched. The length of the CDR3 is 16 residues. Extraction of PBMCs used 9 to 10 ml of fresh peripheral blood. TCR beta CDR3 regions were amplified from RNA. In the first-round RT-PCR of the TCR CDR3, the HTBI primer set was used. TCRdb fed the multiplex PCR reads into MiXCR, producing one record per CDR3 protein. The top ten hold 11% of the sample, which has about 520,000 distinct CDR3 sequences, roughly a quarter seen once. Sequenced input: blood. This sequence originates from a young woman with Graves' ophthalmopathy. The rearrangement links TRBV3-1 to TRBJ1-2, with 8 bases fitting TRBD1. The CDR3 DNA follows: TGTGCCAGCAGCCTGGGGACAGGAAAAGCTAACTATGGCTACACCTTC. Amino acids: CASSLGTGKANYGYTF.